A selection of T cell receptor beta chains follows, all from one sample in a study of shared clonotypes between healthy human individuals. The protocol was immunoSEQ multiplex PCR, while the TCRdb copy is restricted to in-frame clones and leaves out a portion. The data show 600,000 to 750,000 clones, just under 75% seen once. Specimen: memory CD4+ T cells sorted from blood. These receptors came from a young woman in good health. Both conserved end residues are trimmed from each CDR3. D genes are given only for firm matches. Size tells how often a clone was seen (once, few, many) or the class of an expanded clone, and some rows leave it out.

j_call: TRBJ1-5
v_call: TRBV28
cdr3_length: 13
clone_size: -
d_call: -
cdr3_aa: ASSLRRFSNQPQH

j_call: TRBJ2-1
v_call: TRBV7-5
cdr3_length: 11
clone_size: -
d_call: -
cdr3_aa: VRSLPFPPEQF

j_call: TRBJ2-7
v_call: TRBV11-3
cdr3_length: 11
clone_size: -
d_call: -
cdr3_aa: ASSRGPHYEQY

j_call: TRBJ2-1
v_call: TRBV2
cdr3_length: 12
clone_size: -
d_call: -
cdr3_aa: ASSEDWRGDEQF

j_call: TRBJ1-1
v_call: TRBV10-3
cdr3_length: 13
clone_size: -
d_call: TRBD1
cdr3_aa: AISESTRVGGEAF

j_call: TRBJ2-5
v_call: TRBV27
cdr3_length: 11
clone_size: -
d_call: TRBD2
cdr3_aa: ASRQGRGETQY

j_call: TRBJ2-7
v_call: TRBV30
cdr3_length: 17
clone_size: -
d_call: -
cdr3_aa: AWSVLLNSDGALPYEQY

j_call: TRBJ2-3
v_call: TRBV6-4
cdr3_length: 13
clone_size: -
d_call: -
cdr3_aa: ASSDSGYGTDTQY

j_call: TRBJ2-7
v_call: TRBV2
cdr3_length: 9
clone_size: many
d_call: -
cdr3_aa: ASSLIYEQY

j_call: TRBJ2-5
v_call: TRBV5-8
cdr3_length: 12
clone_size: -
d_call: -
cdr3_aa: ASSHGQFQETQY

j_call: TRBJ1-4
v_call: TRBV19
cdr3_length: 14
clone_size: few
d_call: -
cdr3_aa: ASSIDPYRTNEKLF

j_call: TRBJ2-5
v_call: TRBV25-1
cdr3_length: 16
clone_size: once
d_call: TRBD2
cdr3_aa: ASSEQPGLAVQQETQY

j_call: TRBJ2-7
v_call: TRBV7-8
cdr3_length: 12
clone_size: -
d_call: -
cdr3_aa: ASSPPDPPYEQY

j_call: TRBJ2-3
v_call: TRBV18
cdr3_length: 10
clone_size: -
d_call: -
cdr3_aa: ASSPPTDTQY

j_call: TRBJ1-4
v_call: TRBV19
cdr3_length: 13
clone_size: -
d_call: -
cdr3_aa: ASSMGTSGNEKLF

j_call: TRBJ2-3
v_call: TRBV5-1
cdr3_length: 21
clone_size: -
d_call: TRBD2
cdr3_aa: ASSAKGKPGTSDATKETDTQY

j_call: TRBJ2-5
v_call: TRBV27
cdr3_length: 14
clone_size: -
d_call: -
cdr3_aa: ASSPITGAGRETQY

j_call: TRBJ2-7
v_call: TRBV6-1
cdr3_length: 12
clone_size: -
d_call: -
cdr3_aa: ASFDPAARYEQY

j_call: TRBJ2-2
v_call: TRBV5-8
cdr3_length: 17
clone_size: -
d_call: TRBD1
cdr3_aa: ASSFWTGNSPVGTGELF

j_call: TRBJ1-2
v_call: TRBV28
cdr3_length: 11
clone_size: -
d_call: -
cdr3_aa: ASRRGGTGGYT

j_call: TRBJ1-3
v_call: TRBV27
cdr3_length: 13
clone_size: -
d_call: -
cdr3_aa: ASSPLPVSGNTIY

j_call: TRBJ2-1
v_call: TRBV6-1
cdr3_length: 13
clone_size: few
d_call: -
cdr3_aa: ASSPRGSSYNEQF

j_call: TRBJ2-1
v_call: TRBV19
cdr3_length: 14
clone_size: -
d_call: TRBD2
cdr3_aa: ASSIRRGSSYNEQF

j_call: TRBJ1-5
v_call: TRBV23-1
cdr3_length: 18
clone_size: once
d_call: -
cdr3_aa: ASSFPPRVPTHYSNQPQH

j_call: TRBJ2-7
v_call: TRBV7-2
cdr3_length: 13
clone_size: few
d_call: -
cdr3_aa: ASSLVGGGTYEQY

j_call: TRBJ2-3
v_call: TRBV27
cdr3_length: 13
clone_size: -
d_call: -
cdr3_aa: ASSFWGVRPDTQY

j_call: TRBJ1-6
v_call: TRBV5-4
cdr3_length: 13
clone_size: -
d_call: -
cdr3_aa: ASSLDRLGGSPLH

j_call: TRBJ2-7
v_call: TRBV4-1
cdr3_length: 13
clone_size: -
d_call: TRBD2
cdr3_aa: ASSSWEGSSYEQY